The rows below give T cell receptor beta chains drawn from one sample of a study of CD8+ T cells in alopecia areata. Some clones are missing from TCRdb's copy, which holds only in-frame ones; the method was immunoSEQ multiplex PCR. Of about 14,000 clones listed, around 50% are singletons. Material: CD4+ Tregs sorted from blood. These receptor sequences come from a human donor with alopecia areata. Each CDR3 is given with its conserved first and last residue. The D gene is left open where the match is weak. Some rows have no size entry. The others give once, few or many, or a class for an expanded clone.

v_gene,abundance,d_gene,j_gene,CDR3nt,CDR3aa
TRBV30,.,.,TRBJ2-2,TGTGCCTGCCAACAGAATCCCAACACCGGGGAGCTGTTTTTT,CACQQNPNTGELFF
TRBV18,large,.,TRBJ2-1,TGTGCCAGCTCACCACCGTTTAGGGGGAGAGGTGTCTCGGGTGAGCAGTTCTTC,CASSPPFRGRGVSGEQFF
TRBV4-1,.,TRBD1,TRBJ2-1,TGCGCCAGCAGCCAAGATCCACGGGACAGGCAGTTCTTC,CASSQDPRDRQFF
TRBV5-1,.,.,TRBJ2-1,TGCGCCAGCAGCTTGGCGCGGACGGATTACAATGAGCAGTTCTTC,CASSLARTDYNEQFF
TRBV28,.,.,TRBJ2-1,TGTGCCAGCAGTTACACCAGCTACAATGAGCAGTTCTTC,CASSYTSYNEQFF
TRBV30,.,TRBD1,TRBJ1-2,TGTGCCTGGAGTGGAGGACAGGGAAGAGGCTACACCTTC,CAWSGGQGRGYTF
TRBV9,.,TRBD2,TRBJ2-5,TGTGCCAGCAGCACCTCCGTTGGACTAGCGGGAGGGCCCCAAGAGACCCAGTACTTC,CASSTSVGLAGGPQETQYF
TRBV5-6,.,.,TRBJ2-5,TGTGCCAGCAGCTTGTTGGGCCCGGAGACCCAGTACTTC,CASSLLGPETQYF
TRBV14,few,.,TRBJ1-2,TGTGCCAGCAGCCAACAAGGGGGGACGGCAATCGGTAGCTACACCTTC,CASSQQGGTAIGSYTF
TRBV28,.,.,TRBJ2-7,TGTGCCAGCAGTTTTGGGTGGAGCGAGCAGTACTTC,CASSFGWSEQYF
TRBV7-9,once,TRBD2,TRBJ2-5,TGTGCCAGCAGCTTAGTTGGTCTAGCGGGAGGGCCGGGAGAGACCCAGTACTTC,CASSLVGLAGGPGETQYF
TRBV18,.,.,TRBJ2-3,TGTGCCAGCTCGGAAGCGGATACGCAGTATTTT,CASSEADTQYF
TRBV5-4,.,TRBD2,TRBJ2-7,TGTGCCAGCAGTTCAACTAGCGGATTCAGCTACGAGCAGTACTTC,CASSSTSGFSYEQYF
TRBV19,.,TRBD1,TRBJ1-1,TGTGCCAGTAGTAGTGGACAGGGGGCGACTGAAGCTTTCTTT,CASSSGQGATEAFF
TRBV28,few,.,TRBJ2-5,TGTGCCAGTCGGGGAGCCGGGGTGTACCAAGAGACCCAGTACTTC,CASRGAGVYQETQYF
TRBV7-9,few,TRBD1,TRBJ2-1,TGTGCCAGCAGCTTAGGACAGGGCAGCGATGAGCAGTTCTTC,CASSLGQGSDEQFF
TRBV5-1,.,.,TRBJ2-3,TGCGCCAGCAGCTTGGATGGAGATACGCAGTATTTT,CASSLDGDTQYF
TRBV28,.,TRBD1,TRBJ2-5,TGTGCCAGCAGACGACAGGGGAGTGAGACCCAGTACTTC,CASRRQGSETQYF
TRBV28,.,TRBD2,TRBJ2-1,TGTGCCAGCAGTTTAGCGGGAGGGCCCCTCAATGAGCAGTTCTTC,CASSLAGGPLNEQFF
TRBV19,medium-sized,TRBD1,TRBJ1-1,TGTGCCAGTAGGTGGGACAGTAACACTGAAGCTTTCTTT,CASRWDSNTEAFF